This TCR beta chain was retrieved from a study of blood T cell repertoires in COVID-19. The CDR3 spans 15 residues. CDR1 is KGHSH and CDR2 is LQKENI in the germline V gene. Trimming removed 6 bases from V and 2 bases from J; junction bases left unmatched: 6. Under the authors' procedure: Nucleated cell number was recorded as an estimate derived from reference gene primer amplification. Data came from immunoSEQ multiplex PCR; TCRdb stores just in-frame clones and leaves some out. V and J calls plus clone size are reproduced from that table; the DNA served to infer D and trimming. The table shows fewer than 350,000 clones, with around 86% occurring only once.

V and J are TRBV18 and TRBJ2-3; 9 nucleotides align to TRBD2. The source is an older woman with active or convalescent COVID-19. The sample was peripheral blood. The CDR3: CASSQAGGLTDTQYF. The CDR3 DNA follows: TGTGCCAGCTCCCAAGCGGGGGGCCTCACAGATACGCAGTATTTT. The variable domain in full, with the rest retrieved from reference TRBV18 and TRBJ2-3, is NAGVMQNPRHLVRRRGQEARLRCSPMKGHSHVYWYRQLPEEGLKFMVYLQKENIIDESGMPKERFSAEFPKEGPSILRIQQVVRGDSAAYFCASSQAGGLTDTQYFGPGTRLTVL.